One and the same sample provided the 7 T cell receptor beta chains below, sequenced in a study of blood T cell repertoires in COVID-19 (dated by TCRdb to 2018 to 2020). Library prep was done by the immunoSEQ multiplex PCR assay. TCRdb stores this immuneACCESS table with in-frame sequences only. Part of the clones is absent; in the studies checked, under half of the shortfall reflects unresolved V genes, and no reason is known for the rest. This sample holds about 51,000 clones; around 83% were observed only once. The ten largest clones represent about 4.2% of the sample. Sequenced input: peripheral blood. Receptor source: a man at least 80 years old with active COVID-19.

The chain employs TRBV5-5 and TRBJ1-3, with a tentative D call TRBD1 (5 bases). The CDR3 is made up of 14 amino acids. The V end was cut by 4 bases, the J end by 3 bases, with 11 bases between. Germline lookup yields CDR1 SGHKS and CDR2 YYEKEE (reference sequence). Here the CDR3 reads CASSPGGVGNTIYF. The DNA of the CDR3 is TGTGCCAGCAGCCCCGGGGGGGTTGGAAACACCATATATTTT. Variable domain in full (rest from reference TRBV5-5 and TRBJ1-3): DAGVTQSPTHLIKTRGQQVTLRCSPISGHKSVSWYQQVLGQGPQFIFQYYEKEERGRGNFPDRFSARQFPNYSSELNVNALLLGDSALYLCASSPGGVGNTIYFGEGSWLTVV.

The chain recombines TRBV6-5 with TRBJ2-7; 10 bases map to TRBD1. V trimming: 4 bases; J trimming: 3 bases; junction bases outside the gene matches: 3. This CDR3 is built from 14 residues. Germline V gene lookup returns CDR1 MNHEY and CDR2 SVGAGI. DNA of the CDR3: TGTGCCAGCAGTTGGACAGGGGGGGACTACGAGCAGTACTTC. The encoded protein is CASSWTGGDYEQYF.

The chain employs TRBV19 and TRBJ2-7; 8 nucleotides agree with TRBD2. Germline trimming cut 5 bases from V and 0 bases from J; bases unmatched to any gene: 15. The germline V gene has CDR1 LNHDA and CDR2 SQIVND (reference sequence). There are 18 residues in the CDR3. As DNA, the CDR3 is TGTGCCAGTAGTTCGTCCGGGACTAGATCACTTAGCTCCTACGAGCAGTACTTC. Translating it yields CASSSSGTRSLSSYEQYF.

The CDR3 reads CASSLGTGVGNEQFF. The CDR3 DNA reads TGTGCCAGCAGCCTCGGGACAGGGGTAGGAAATGAGCAGTTCTTC. The chain has TRBV5-4 and TRBJ2-1; 10 bases are a match to TRBD1. CDR1 SGHNT and CDR2 YYREEE come from the germline V gene (reference sequence). This CDR3 is 15 amino acids long. J gave up 7 bases and V 4 bases, and 8 bases lay outside the gene matches.

The chain is built from TRBV27 and TRBJ2-1, with TRBD1 identical over 7 bases. CDR1 and CDR2 (germline): MNHEY, SMNVEV (reference sequence). This CDR3 has 15 residues. V lost 7 bases to trimming and J lost 4 bases; unmatched junction nucleotides: 10. The CDR3 protein is CASISTGVGYNEQFF. The DNA for the CDR3 is TGTGCCAGCATCAGTACAGGGGTGGGTTACAATGAGCAGTTCTTC.

This rearrangement joins TRBV5-1 to TRBJ1-2; D not certain. Germline values: CDR1 SGHRS, CDR2 YFSETQ. This CDR3 spans 17 amino acids. The V and J ends lost 1 base and 0 bases respectively, with 16 bases between them. CDR3 DNA sequence: TGCGCCAGCAGCTTGCGGGGTGATACTAATTCTAACTATGGCTACACCTTC. Translation: CASSLRGDTNSNYGYTF.

The chain recombines TRBV19 with TRBJ2-1; D may be TRBD2 (5 bases). Trimming removed 5 bases at V and 1 base at J, with 15 bases between. Germline loops: CDR1 LNHDA, CDR2 SQIVND (reference sequence). The CDR3 is 16 amino acids. In DNA, the CDR3 is TGTGCCAGTAGTTCCCGGGGTGGGCCATCCTACAATGAGCAGTTCTTC. Residues: CASSSRGGPSYNEQFF.